Following are 26 T cell receptor beta chains from one sample sequenced in a study of blood T cell repertoires in COVID-19. Generated by immunoSEQ multiplex PCR, the TCRdb table keeps only in-frame clones and is missing some. Of about 160,000 clones listed, roughly 85% are singletons. The sequencing sample was made of PBMCs or T cells enriched from blood (not recorded which). The receptors shown here come from a man in his 60s who had recovered from COVID-19.

Notes on this clone: A much larger clone sits a single nucleotide away, making a read error possible. The rearrangement joins TRBV6-4 to TRBJ1-5, with 8 bases matching TRBD1. Germline CDR1 MRHNA, CDR2 SNTAGT. The V gene end was trimmed by 4 bases and the J gene end by 2 bases; junction bases not matched to a gene: 1. The length of the CDR3 is 14 residues. The CDR3 reads CASSVTGGNQPQHF. CDR3 sequence (DNA): TGTGCCAGCAGTGTGACAGGGGGCAATCAGCCCCAGCATTTT.

The CDR3 is CASRLAGQVYGYTF. CDR3 nucleotide sequence: TGTGCCAGCAGATTGGCAGGACAGGTCTATGGCTACACCTTC. The J gene is TRBJ1-2, the V gene TRBV6-5, with 7 bases aligning to TRBD1. The germline CDR1 and CDR2 sequences are MNHEY and SVGAGI. The CDR3 is 14 amino acids. J gave up 4 bases and V 6 bases, and 8 bases lay outside the gene matches.

The chain is built from TRBV10-2 and TRBJ2-1; 7 bases align to TRBD2. The CDR3 extends over 14 amino acids. V lost 6 bases, J lost 2 bases, and 4 bases stayed unmatched. Germline loops: CDR1 WSHSY, CDR2 SAAADI. CDR3 bases: TGCGCCAGCAGCACTAGCGTGGCCTACAATGAGCAGTTCTTC. Its translation: CASSTSVAYNEQFF.

The V and J genes are TRBV5-1 and TRBJ1-1; 9 nucleotides agree with TRBD1. Germline V gene data show CDR1 as SGHRS and CDR2 as YFSETQ. The V segment lost 2 bases and the J segment 11 bases; nucleotides outside the gene matches: 7. The CDR3 has 13 amino acids. CDR3 protein: CASSLLGQGVAFF. DNA of the CDR3: TGCGCCAGCAGCTTACTGGGACAGGGTGTTGCTTTCTTT.

This clone was observed a handful of times. The chain employs TRBV29-1 and TRBJ2-2, with 7 nucleotides matching TRBD1. The CDR3 covers 14 residues. V lost 4 bases and J lost 0; bases outside the gene matches: 2. Looked up from germline, CDR1 is SQVTM and CDR2 is ANQGSEA. The CDR3 DNA is TGCAGCGTTGCCACAGGGGCGAACACCGGGGAGCTGTTTTTT. This translates into CSVATGANTGELFF.

V and J are TRBV3-1 (or the pseudogene TRBV3-2) and TRBJ2-7; perhaps TRBD1 as D (5 bases). V shed 2 bases and J shed 3 bases, with 14 bases lying between them. This CDR3 comprises 15 residues. Germline V gene sequence: CDR1 LGHDT, CDR2 YNNKEL (reference sequence). The CDR3 loop reads CASSQQPKGIYEQYF. CDR3 DNA: TGTGCCAGCAGCCAACAGCCGAAGGGGATCTACGAGCAGTACTTC.

The chain combines TRBV3-1 (or the pseudogene TRBV3-2) with TRBJ2-1; TRBD2 matches at 11 bases. Trimming removed 3 bases from V and 7 bases from J; junction bases left unmatched: 8. Germline-derived CDR1 and CDR2 are LGHDT and YNNKEL (reference sequence). CDR3 length equals 16 residues. Here the CDR3 DNA reads TGTGCCAGCAGCCAGGTTACTAGCGGGAGAGGGAATGAGCAGTTCTTC. Translated, it gives CASSQVTSGRGNEQFF.

In its sample, this clone was seen a few times. This chain links TRBV29-1 with TRBJ2-7; a possible D gene is TRBD2 (6 bases). The CDR3 has 15 amino acids. CDR1 SQVTM and CDR2 ANQGSEA come from the germline V gene. V was pared by 1 base and J by 0 bases, with 13 bases between. CDR3 sequence reads: CSVEGVGGSSYEQYF. CDR3 bases: TGCAGCGTTGAAGGAGTGGGGGGAAGCTCCTACGAGCAGTACTTC.

Comments on this clone: A read error may account for a junction end that differs from germline. The chain joins TRBV27 to TRBJ2-3; D ambiguous. Germline V gene lookup returns CDR1 MNHEY and CDR2 SMNVEV (reference sequence). The CDR3 runs 13 residues. This chain's CDR3 is CASRGLVTYTQYF. The CDR3 nucleotides are TGTGCCAGCCGTGGGCTCGTCACATATACGCAGTATTTT.

The chain joins TRBV12-3 or TRBV12-4 to TRBJ1-2; 8 bases match TRBD1. The V segment lost 8 bases and the J segment 4 bases; nucleotides outside the gene matches: 6. This CDR3 is built from 13 residues. CDR3: CASEYGTGYGYTF. DNA for the CDR3: TGTGCCAGCGAATACGGGACAGGCTATGGCTACACCTTC.

The V and J genes are TRBV3-1 (or the pseudogene TRBV3-2) and TRBJ2-3; 9 positions agree with TRBD2. The J segment lost 8 bases and the V segment lost 4 bases, leaving 1 base of the junction unmatched. The CDR3 has 12 residues. CDR1 and CDR2 (germline): LGHDT, YNNKEL (reference sequence). The CDR3 DNA sequence: TGTGCCAGCAGCCGGGGACTAGCTACGCAGTATTTT. Amino acids: CASSRGLATQYF.

The rearrangement links TRBV21-1 to TRBJ2-7; the table's D call, TRBD2, has no DNA check behind it. TRBV21-1 is assigned pseudogene status. The CDR3 has 15 residues. In DNA form, the CDR3 reads TGTGCCAGCAGCGGTCGACTAGCGGGAGCCTCCGAGCAGTACTTC. Amino acid sequence: CASSGRLAGASEQYF.

The chain recombines TRBV6-5 with TRBJ1-1, with 10 positions matching TRBD1. Germline values: CDR1 MNHEY, CDR2 SVGAGI. This CDR3 spans 14 amino acids. Trimming removed 7 bases from V and 10 bases from J; junction bases left unmatched: 12. The CDR3 sequence is CASNTRQGAGGAFF. CDR3 nucleotide sequence: TGTGCCAGCAATACCAGACAGGGGGCGGGTGGAGCTTTCTTT.

This sequence joins TRBV7-7 and TRBJ2-5; TRBD1 agrees at 7 bases. The CDR3 contains 16 residues. After removal of 3 bases from V and 2 bases from J, the junction contained 9 bases not matched to a gene. Germline V gives CDR1 SSHAT, CDR2 FNYEAQ (reference sequence). For the CDR3, the DNA is TGTGCCAGCAGCTTTCGACCAACAGGGGTACAAGAGACCCAGTACTTC. Its protein is CASSFRPTGVQETQYF.

The rearrangement uses TRBV28 and TRBJ1-6, with no clear D. Germline CDR1 and CDR2: MDHEN and SYDVKM. The CDR3 has 17 residues. V was pared by 5 bases and J by 0 bases, with 14 bases between. DNA of the CDR3: TGTGCCAGCAGTACCCGGGGAGTTAGCTCCTATAATTCACCCCTCCACTTT. Encoded protein: CASSTRGVSSYNSPLHF.

The V and J genes are TRBV5-1 and TRBJ1-2; D possibly corresponds to TRBD1 (6 bases). The CDR3 is 14 residues long. V was trimmed by 4 bases and J by 2 bases, leaving 12 bases between them. Germline V gives CDR1 SGHRS, CDR2 YFSETQ. The CDR3 sequence is CASSVETGNYGYTF. DNA for the CDR3: TGCGCCAGCAGCGTTGAAACAGGGAACTATGGCTACACCTTC. Full variable domain (outside the CDR3, taken from reference TRBV5-1 and TRBJ1-2): KAGVTQTPRYLIKTRGQQVTLSCSPISGHRSVSWYQQTPGQGLQFLFEYFSETQRNKGNFPGRFSGRQFSNSRSEMNVSTLELGDSALYLCASSVETGNYGYTFGSGTRLTVV.

V is TRBV6-5 and J is TRBJ1-5; weak D call: TRBD1 (5 bases). V lost 5 bases and J 5 bases, leaving 13 bases between the germline ends. The CDR3 length is 14 residues. Germline loops: CDR1 MNHEY, CDR2 SVGAGI. The CDR3 DNA reads TGTGCCAGCAGTCGGGAGGGGAGCCATCAGCCCCAGCATTTT. It specifies CASSREGSHQPQHF.

The rearrangement uses TRBV19 and TRBJ1-1; D not resolved. Trimming took off 6 bases at V and 10 bases at J, with 12 bases between the two ends. CDR1 is LNHDA and CDR2 is SQIVND in the germline V gene (reference sequence). The CDR3 spans 11 residues. The CDR3 loop reads CASSQSSGAFF. CDR3 coding DNA: TGTGCCAGTAGCCAATCCTCCGGAGCTTTCTTT.

The rearrangement links TRBV5-4 to TRBJ2-2, with 7 bases identical to TRBD2. The germline CDR1 and CDR2 sequences are SGHNT and YYREEE (reference sequence). Trimming removed 2 bases from V and 6 bases from J; junction bases left unmatched: 10. CDR3 length: 16 amino acids. For the CDR3, the DNA is TGTGCCAGCAGCTTTTTCGTTACTAGCGTCGCCGGGGAGCTGTTTTTT. It encodes CASSFFVTSVAGELFF.

The rearrangement joins TRBV20-1 to TRBJ1-1; no firm D call. The germline CDR1 and CDR2 sequences are DFQATT and SNEGSKA (reference sequence). Trimming removed 6 bases from V and 7 bases from J, with 12 bases in between. CDR3 length: 11 amino acids. CDR3 protein: CSAALGSEAFF. The CDR3 nucleotides read TGCAGTGCGGCTTTGGGCAGTGAAGCTTTCTTT.

This clone was recorded once. This rearrangement joins TRBV12-3 or TRBV12-4 to TRBJ2-3; maybe TRBD1 (6 bases). This CDR3 has 11 amino acids. V lost 4 bases to trimming and J lost 11 bases, with 10 bases between them. The CDR3 DNA follows: TGTGCCAGCAGTTCCGAGGGGGAGCAGTATTTT. Amino acid sequence: CASSSEGEQYF.

This chain links TRBV19 with TRBJ1-1; weak D call: TRBD1 (5 bases). Germline V gene data show CDR1 as LNHDA and CDR2 as SQIVND (reference sequence). This CDR3 has 13 residues. Trimming shortened V by 8 bases and J by 4 bases, and 14 bases separated the two germline ends. The CDR3 loop reads CASLQVGGTEAFF. The CDR3 DNA sequence: TGTGCCAGTTTACAGGTCGGGGGCACTGAAGCTTTCTTT. Based on the CDR3 plus reference TRBV19 and TRBJ1-1, the full variable domain is DGGITQSPKYLFRKEGQNVTLSCEQNLNHDAMYWYRQDPGQGLRLIYYSQIVNDFQKGDIAEGYSVSREKKESFPLTVTSAQKNPTAFYLCASLQVGGTEAFFGQGTRLTVV.

This chain connects TRBV4-2 to TRBJ1-6, with D tentatively TRBD1 (6 bases). Germline V gene sequence: CDR1 LGHNA, CDR2 YNFKEQ. The CDR3 sequence is 16 residues long. Trimming stripped 6 bases from V and 9 bases from J, with 21 bases between. This CDR3 is CASRETGRGSISPLHF. The CDR3 DNA sequence: TGTGCCAGCAGGGAAACCGGGAGGGGGTCAATTTCACCCCTCCACTTT.

This clone was recorded many times. This chain connects TRBV7-8 to TRBJ2-7; the match to TRBD1 covers 7 bases. The germline V gene has CDR1 SGHVS and CDR2 FQNEAQ. This CDR3 spans 17 amino acids. J was trimmed by 1 base and V by 0 bases; bases with no gene match: 9. The CDR3 spells CASSLAGLTGVSYEQYF. The DNA of the CDR3 is TGTGCCAGCAGCTTAGCTGGTCTCACAGGGGTATCCTACGAGCAGTACTTC.

The chain is built from TRBV18 and TRBJ1-1; 8 nucleotides align to TRBD1. Germline V gives CDR1 KGHSH, CDR2 LQKENI. This CDR3 contains 14 residues. V lost 8 bases to trimming and J lost 3 bases; unmatched junction nucleotides: 8. CDR3 nucleotide sequence: TGTGCCAGCGCGGTCAGGGGGCTGGACACTGAAGCTTTCTTT. This gives the protein CASAVRGLDTEAFF. Variable domain in full (rest from reference TRBV18 and TRBJ1-1): NAGVMQNPRHLVRRRGQEARLRCSPMKGHSHVYWYRQLPEEGLKFMVYLQKENIIDESGMPKERFSAEFPKEGPSILRIQQVVRGDSAAYFCASAVRGLDTEAFFGQGTRLTVV.

This rearrangement joins TRBV3-1 (or the pseudogene TRBV3-2) to TRBJ2-5; 10 positions match TRBD2. Germline V CDR1 and CDR2: LGHDT, YNNKEL (reference sequence). V dropped 7 bases and J dropped 4; count of bases not matched to a gene: 12. This CDR3 is 16 amino acids long. CDR3 region: CASTPWRSGGAETQYF. The CDR3 DNA follows: TGTGCCAGCACCCCGTGGCGGAGCGGGGGGGCAGAGACCCAGTACTTC.